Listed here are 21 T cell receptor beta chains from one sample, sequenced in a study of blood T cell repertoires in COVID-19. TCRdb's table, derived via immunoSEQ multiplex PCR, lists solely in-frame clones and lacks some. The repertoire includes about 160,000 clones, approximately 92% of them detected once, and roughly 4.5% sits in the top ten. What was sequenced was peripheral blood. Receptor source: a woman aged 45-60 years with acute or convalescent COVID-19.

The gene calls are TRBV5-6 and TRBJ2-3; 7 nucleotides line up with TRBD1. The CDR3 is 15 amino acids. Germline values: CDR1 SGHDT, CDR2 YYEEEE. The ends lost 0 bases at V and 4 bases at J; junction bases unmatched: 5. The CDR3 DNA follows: TGTGCCAGCAGCTTGGTTGAGGGGGCCCCAGATACGCAGTATTTT. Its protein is CASSLVEGAPDTQYF.

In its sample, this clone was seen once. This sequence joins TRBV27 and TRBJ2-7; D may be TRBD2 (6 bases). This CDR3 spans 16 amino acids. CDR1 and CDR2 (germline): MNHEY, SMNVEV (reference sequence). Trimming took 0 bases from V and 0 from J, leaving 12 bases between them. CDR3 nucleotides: TGTGCCAGCAGTTTATCATGGCGGGACTTCTCCTACGAGCAGTACTTC. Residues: CASSLSWRDFSYEQYF.

CDR3 in DNA: TGTGCCAGCAGCGCAGACAGGGGGGACGATGGCTACACCTTC. Translation gives CASSADRGDDGYTF. V is TRBV11-1 and J is TRBJ1-2; 9 nucleotides line up with TRBD1. The CDR3 has 14 residues. Germline V gene lookup returns CDR1 SGHAT and CDR2 FQDESV (reference sequence). V trimming: 5 bases; J trimming: 6 bases; junction bases outside the gene matches: 7.

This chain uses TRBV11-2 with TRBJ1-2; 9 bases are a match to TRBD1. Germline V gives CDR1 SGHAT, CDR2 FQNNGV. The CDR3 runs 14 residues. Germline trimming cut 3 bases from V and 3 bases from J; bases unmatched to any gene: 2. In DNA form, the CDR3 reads TGTGCCAGCAGCTTTACAGGGGGCGACTATGGCTACACCTTC. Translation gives CASSFTGGDYGYTF.

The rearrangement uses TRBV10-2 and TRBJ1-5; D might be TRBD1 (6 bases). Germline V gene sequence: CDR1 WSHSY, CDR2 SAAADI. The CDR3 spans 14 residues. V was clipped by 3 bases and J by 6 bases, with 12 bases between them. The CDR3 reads CASSDRGGSQPQHF. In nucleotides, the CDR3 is TGCGCCAGCAGTGACAGGGGAGGGAGTCAGCCCCAGCATTTT.

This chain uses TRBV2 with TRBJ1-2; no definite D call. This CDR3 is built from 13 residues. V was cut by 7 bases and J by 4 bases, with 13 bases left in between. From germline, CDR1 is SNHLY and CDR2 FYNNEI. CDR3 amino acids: CASTPGVRYGYTF. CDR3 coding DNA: TGTGCCAGCACCCCCGGGGTTCGCTATGGCTACACCTTC.

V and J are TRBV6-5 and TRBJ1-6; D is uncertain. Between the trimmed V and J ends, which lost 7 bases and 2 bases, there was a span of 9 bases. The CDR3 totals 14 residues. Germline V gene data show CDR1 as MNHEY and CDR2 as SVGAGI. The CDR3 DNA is TGTGCCAGCAATCGAGGGACCTATAATTCACCCCTCCACTTT. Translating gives CASNRGTYNSPLHF.

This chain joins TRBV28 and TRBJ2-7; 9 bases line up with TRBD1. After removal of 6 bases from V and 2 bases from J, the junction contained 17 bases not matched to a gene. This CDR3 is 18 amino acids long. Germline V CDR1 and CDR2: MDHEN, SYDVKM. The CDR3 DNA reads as TGTGCCAGCAGCCTTCCCCGGACAGGGGCACTATCCCCCTACGAGCAGTACTTC. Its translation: CASSLPRTGALSPYEQYF.

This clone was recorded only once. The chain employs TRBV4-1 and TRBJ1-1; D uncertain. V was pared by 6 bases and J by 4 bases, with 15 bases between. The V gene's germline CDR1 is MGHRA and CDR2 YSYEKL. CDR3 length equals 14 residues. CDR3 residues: CASSLYVGGTEAFF. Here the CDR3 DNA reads TGCGCCAGCAGTCTTTACGTAGGCGGCACTGAAGCTTTCTTT.

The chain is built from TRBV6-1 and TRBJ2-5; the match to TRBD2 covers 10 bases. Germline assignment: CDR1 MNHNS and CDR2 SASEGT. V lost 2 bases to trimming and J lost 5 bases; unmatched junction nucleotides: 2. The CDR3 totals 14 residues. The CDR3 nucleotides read TGTGCCAGCAGTGAACGAGCGGGAGGGGAGACCCAGTACTTC. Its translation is CASSERAGGETQYF.

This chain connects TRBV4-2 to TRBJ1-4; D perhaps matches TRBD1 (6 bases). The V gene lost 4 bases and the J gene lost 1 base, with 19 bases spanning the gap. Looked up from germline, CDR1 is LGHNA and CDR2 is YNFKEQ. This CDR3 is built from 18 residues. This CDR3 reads CASSLPLTTTGTNEKLFF. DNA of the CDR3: TGTGCCAGCAGCCTACCACTAACTACGACAGGAACTAATGAAAAACTGTTTTTT.

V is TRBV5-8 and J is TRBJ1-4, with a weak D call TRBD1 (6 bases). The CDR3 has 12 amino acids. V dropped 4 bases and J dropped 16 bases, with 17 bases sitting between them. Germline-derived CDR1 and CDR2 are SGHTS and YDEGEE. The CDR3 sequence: CASSAGDRIPFF. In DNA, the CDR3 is TGTGCCAGCAGCGCGGGAGACAGGATCCCGTTTTTT.

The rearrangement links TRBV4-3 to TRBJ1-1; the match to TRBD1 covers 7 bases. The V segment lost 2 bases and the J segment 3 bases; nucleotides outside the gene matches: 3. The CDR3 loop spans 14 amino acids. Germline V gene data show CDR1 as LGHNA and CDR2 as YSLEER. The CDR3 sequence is CASSQQTGDTEAFF. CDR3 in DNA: TGCGCCAGCAGCCAACAAACAGGGGACACTGAAGCTTTCTTT.

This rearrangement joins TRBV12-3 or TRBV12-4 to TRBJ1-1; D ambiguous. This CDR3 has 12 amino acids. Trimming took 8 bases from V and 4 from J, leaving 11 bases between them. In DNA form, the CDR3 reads TGTGCCAGCGCTTGGGGAGGCACTGAAGCTTTCTTT. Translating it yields CASAWGGTEAFF.

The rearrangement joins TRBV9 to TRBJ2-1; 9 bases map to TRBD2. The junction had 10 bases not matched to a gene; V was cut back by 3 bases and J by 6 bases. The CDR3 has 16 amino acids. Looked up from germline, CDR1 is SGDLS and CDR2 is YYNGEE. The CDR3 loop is CASSGGLAGLFNEQFF. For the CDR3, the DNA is TGTGCCAGCAGCGGAGGCCTAGCGGGATTGTTCAATGAGCAGTTCTTC.

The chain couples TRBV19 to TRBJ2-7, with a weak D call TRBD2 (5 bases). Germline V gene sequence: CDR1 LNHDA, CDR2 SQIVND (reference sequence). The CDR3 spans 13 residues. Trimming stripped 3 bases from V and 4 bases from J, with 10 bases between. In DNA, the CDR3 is TGTGCCAGTAGTATCGGGAAGGGTTACGAGCAGTACTTC. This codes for CASSIGKGYEQYF. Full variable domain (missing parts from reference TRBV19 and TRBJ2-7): DGGITQSPKYLFRKEGQNVTLSCEQNLNHDAMYWYRQDPGQGLRLIYYSQIVNDFQKGDIAEGYSVSREKKESFPLTVTSAQKNPTAFYLCASSIGKGYEQYFGPGTRLTVT.

CDR3 loop: CASSGTTGNTEAFF. CDR3 nucleotides: TGTGCCAGCAGTGGAACGACAGGGAACACTGAAGCTTTCTTT. The V and J genes are TRBV6-6 and TRBJ1-1; tentatively, D is TRBD1 (6 bases). This CDR3 has 14 residues. The V end lost 5 bases, the J end lost 1 base, and 11 bases lay between the germline ends. Looked up from germline, CDR1 is MNHNY and CDR2 is SVGAGI (reference sequence).

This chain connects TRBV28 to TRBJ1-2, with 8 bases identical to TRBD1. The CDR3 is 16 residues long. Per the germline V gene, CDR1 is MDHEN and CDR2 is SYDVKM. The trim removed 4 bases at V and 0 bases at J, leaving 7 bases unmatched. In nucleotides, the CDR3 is TGTGCCAGCAGTTCGGGACAGGCAATTTCTAACTATGGCTACACCTTC. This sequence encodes CASSSGQAISNYGYTF.

CDR3 sequence reads: CASSFKILGQNYGYTF. The CDR3 DNA is TGTGCCAGCAGTTTTAAAATTTTGGGGCAGAACTATGGCTACACCTTC. V gene TRBV28 combines with J gene TRBJ1-2; possible D gene TRBD1, 5 bases. CDR3 length equals 16 residues. Trimming cost V 3 bases and J 2 bases, with 16 bases left between them. The V gene's germline CDR1 is MDHEN and CDR2 SYDVKM.

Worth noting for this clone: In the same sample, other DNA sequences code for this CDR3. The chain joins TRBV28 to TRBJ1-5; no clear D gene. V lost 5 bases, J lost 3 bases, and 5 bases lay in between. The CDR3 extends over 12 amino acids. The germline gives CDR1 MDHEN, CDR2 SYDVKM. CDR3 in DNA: TGTGCCAGCAGTCTTCCCAATCAGCCCCAGCATTTT. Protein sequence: CASSLPNQPQHF. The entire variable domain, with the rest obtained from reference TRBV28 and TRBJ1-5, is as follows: DVKVTQSSRYLVKRTGEKVFLECVQDMDHENMFWYRQDPGLGLRLIYFSYDVKMKEKGDIPEGYSVSREKKERFSLILESASTNQTSMYLCASSLPNQPQHFGDGTRLSIL.

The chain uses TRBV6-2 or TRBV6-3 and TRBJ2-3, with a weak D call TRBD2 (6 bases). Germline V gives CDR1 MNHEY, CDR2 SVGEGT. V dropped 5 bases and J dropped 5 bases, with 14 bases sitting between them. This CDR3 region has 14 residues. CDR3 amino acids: CASSGGPEGDTQYF. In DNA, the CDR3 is TGTGCCAGCAGTGGAGGGCCGGAGGGAGATACGCAGTATTTT.